The entry below describes one T cell receptor beta chain. Its antigen remains unidentified. The CDR3 has 12 residues. Germline loops: CDR1 PRHDT, CDR2 FYEKMQ (reference sequence). V lost 5 bases and J 10 bases, leaving 12 bases between the germline ends. The data belong to a study of cytomegalovirus exposure and HLA in healthy donors. Turning to the study itself: A previous analysis identified fewer than 130 million unique TCR beta sequences derived from about 180 million T cells. General observations from the study: Using the classifier, cytomegalovirus status was reportedly diagnosed with high specificity and sensitivity. V segments that were indistinguishable, TRBV6-2 and TRBV6-3 among them, were omitted from analysis. Most subjects had HLA-A and HLA-B alleles reportedly predicted accurately by TCR beta sequences.

PCR used 60 Vbeta primers and 13 Jbeta primers. Sequenced by immunoSEQ multiplex PCR; TCRdb stores in-frame clones only, minus some. This table has 100,000 to 150,000 clones, roughly 72% appearing once. The sequence came from a male donor in good health and CMV-seronegative. The sample taken for sequencing was PBMCs. The chain has TRBV13 and TRBJ2-4; D call uncertain. CDR3 protein: CASSGQHGIQYF. CDR3 sequence (DNA): TGTGCCAGCAGCGGGCAACATGGAATTCAGTACTTC.